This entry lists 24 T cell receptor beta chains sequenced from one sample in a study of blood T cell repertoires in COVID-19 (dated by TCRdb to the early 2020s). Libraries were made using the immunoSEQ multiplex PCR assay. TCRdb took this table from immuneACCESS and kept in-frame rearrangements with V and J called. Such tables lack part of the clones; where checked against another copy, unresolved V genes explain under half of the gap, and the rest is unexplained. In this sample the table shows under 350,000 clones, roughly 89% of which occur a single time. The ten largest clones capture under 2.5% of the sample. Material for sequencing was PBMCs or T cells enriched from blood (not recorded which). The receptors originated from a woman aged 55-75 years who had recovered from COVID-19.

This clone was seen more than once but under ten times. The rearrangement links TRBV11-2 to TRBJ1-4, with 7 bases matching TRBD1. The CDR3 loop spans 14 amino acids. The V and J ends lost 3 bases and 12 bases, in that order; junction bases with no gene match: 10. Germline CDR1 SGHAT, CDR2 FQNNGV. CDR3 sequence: CASSFRRQGVQLFF. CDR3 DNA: TGTGCCAGCAGCTTCCGGCGACAGGGAGTTCAACTGTTTTTT.

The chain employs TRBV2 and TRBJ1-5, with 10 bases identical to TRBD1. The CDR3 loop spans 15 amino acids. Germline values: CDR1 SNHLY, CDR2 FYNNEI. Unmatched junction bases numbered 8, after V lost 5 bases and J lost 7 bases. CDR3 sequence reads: CASSQFRDRGQPQHF. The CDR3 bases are TGTGCCAGCAGTCAATTCCGGGACAGGGGACAGCCCCAGCATTTT.

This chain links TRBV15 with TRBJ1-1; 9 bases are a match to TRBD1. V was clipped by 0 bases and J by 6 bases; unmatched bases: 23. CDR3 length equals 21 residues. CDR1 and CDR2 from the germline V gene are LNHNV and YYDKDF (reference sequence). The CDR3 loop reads CATSRDRGSMGTGRGRAEAFF. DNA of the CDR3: TGTGCCACCAGCAGAGATAGAGGGTCGATGGGGACAGGGCGGGGTAGGGCTGAAGCTTTCTTT.

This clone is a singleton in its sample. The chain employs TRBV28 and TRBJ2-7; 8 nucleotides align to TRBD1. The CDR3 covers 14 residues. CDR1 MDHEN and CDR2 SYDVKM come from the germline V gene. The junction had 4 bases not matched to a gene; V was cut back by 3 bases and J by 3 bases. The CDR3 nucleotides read TGTGCCAGCAGTTTGGGCAGGGGGCTCTACGAGCAGTACTTC. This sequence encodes CASSLGRGLYEQYF.

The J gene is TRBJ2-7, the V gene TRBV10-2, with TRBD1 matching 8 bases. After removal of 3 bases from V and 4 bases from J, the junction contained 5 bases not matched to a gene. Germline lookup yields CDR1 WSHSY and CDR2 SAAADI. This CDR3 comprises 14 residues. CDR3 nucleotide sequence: TGCGCCAGCAGTGACCCAGGGGGCCGTTACGAGCAGTACTTC. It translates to CASSDPGGRYEQYF.

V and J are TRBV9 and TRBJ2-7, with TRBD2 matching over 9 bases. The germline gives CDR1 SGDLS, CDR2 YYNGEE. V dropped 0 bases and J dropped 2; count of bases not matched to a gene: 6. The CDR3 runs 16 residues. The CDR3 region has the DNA TGTGCCAGCAGCGTAGCTCCCCTAGCGGGAACCTACGAGCAGTACTTC. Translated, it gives CASSVAPLAGTYEQYF. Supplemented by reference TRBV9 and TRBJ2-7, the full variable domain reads DSGVTQTPKHLITATGQRVTLRCSPRSGDLSVYWYQQSLDQGLQFLIQYYNGEERAKGNILERFSAQQFPDLHSELNLSSLELGDSALYFCASSVAPLAGTYEQYFGPGTRLTVT.

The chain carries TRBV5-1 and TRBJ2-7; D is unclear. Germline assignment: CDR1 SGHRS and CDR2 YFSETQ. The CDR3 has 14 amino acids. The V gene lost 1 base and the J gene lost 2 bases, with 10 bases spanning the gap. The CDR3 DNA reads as TGCGCCAGCAGCTTGATACAACCCCCCTACGAGCAGTACTTC. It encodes CASSLIQPPYEQYF. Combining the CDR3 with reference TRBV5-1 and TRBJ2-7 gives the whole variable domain KAGVTQTPRYLIKTRGQQVTLSCSPISGHRSVSWYQQTPGQGLQFLFEYFSETQRNKGNFPGRFSGRQFSNSRSEMNVSTLELGDSALYLCASSLIQPPYEQYFGPGTRLTVT.

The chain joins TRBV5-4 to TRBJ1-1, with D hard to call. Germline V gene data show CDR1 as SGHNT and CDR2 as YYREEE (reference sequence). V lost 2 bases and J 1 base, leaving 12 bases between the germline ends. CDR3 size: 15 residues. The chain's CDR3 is CASSFPTPGNTEAFF. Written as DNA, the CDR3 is TGTGCCAGCAGCTTCCCAACCCCAGGGAACACTGAAGCTTTCTTT.

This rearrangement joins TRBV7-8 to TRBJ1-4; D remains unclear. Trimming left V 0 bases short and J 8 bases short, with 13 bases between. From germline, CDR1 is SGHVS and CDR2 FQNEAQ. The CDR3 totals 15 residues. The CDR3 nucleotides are TGTGCCAGCAGCTTAGCTCCGACCCCGGGGGAAAAACTGTTTTTT. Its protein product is CASSLAPTPGEKLFF.

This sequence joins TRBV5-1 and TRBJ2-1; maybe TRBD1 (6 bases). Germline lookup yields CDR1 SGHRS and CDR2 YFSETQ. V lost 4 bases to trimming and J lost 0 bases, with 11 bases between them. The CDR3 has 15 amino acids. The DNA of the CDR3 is TGCGCCAGCAGCAGGGGGTTAAGCTCCTACAATGAGCAGTTCTTC. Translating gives CASSRGLSSYNEQFF. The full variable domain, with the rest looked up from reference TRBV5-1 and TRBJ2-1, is KAGVTQTPRYLIKTRGQQVTLSCSPISGHRSVSWYQQTPGQGLQFLFEYFSETQRNKGNFPGRFSGRQFSNSRSEMNVSTLELGDSALYLCASSRGLSSYNEQFFGPGTRLTVL.

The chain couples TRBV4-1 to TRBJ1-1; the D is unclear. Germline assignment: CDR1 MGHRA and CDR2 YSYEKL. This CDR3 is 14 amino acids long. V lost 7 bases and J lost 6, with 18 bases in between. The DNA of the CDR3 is TGCGCCAGCAATTCGTTGGAGATGAAGGCTGAAGCTTTCTTT. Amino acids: CASNSLEMKAEAFF.

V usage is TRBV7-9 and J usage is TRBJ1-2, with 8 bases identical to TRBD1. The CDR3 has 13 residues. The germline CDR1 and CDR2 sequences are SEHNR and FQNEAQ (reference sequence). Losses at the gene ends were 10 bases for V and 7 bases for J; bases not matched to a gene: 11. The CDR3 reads CATTGQGRSGYTF. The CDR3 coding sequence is TGTGCCACCACTGGACAGGGAAGGTCTGGCTACACCTTC.

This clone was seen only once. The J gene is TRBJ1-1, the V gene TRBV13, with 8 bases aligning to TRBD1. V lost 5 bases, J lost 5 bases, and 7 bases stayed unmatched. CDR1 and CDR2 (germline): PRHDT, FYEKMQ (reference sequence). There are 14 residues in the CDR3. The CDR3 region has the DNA TGTGCCAGCAGCGGACGACAGGGGATAACTGAAGCTTTCTTT. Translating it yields CASSGRQGITEAFF.

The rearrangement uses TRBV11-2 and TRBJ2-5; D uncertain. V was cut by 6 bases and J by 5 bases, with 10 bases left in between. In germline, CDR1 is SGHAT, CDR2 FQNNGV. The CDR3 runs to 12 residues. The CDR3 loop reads CASRSTGETQYF. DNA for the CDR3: TGTGCCAGCAGATCTACCGGGGAGACCCAGTACTTC.

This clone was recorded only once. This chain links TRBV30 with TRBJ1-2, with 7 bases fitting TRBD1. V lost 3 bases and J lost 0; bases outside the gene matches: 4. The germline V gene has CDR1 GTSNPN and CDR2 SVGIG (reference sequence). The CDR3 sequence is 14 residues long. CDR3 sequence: CAWRGQLANYGYTF. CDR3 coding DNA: TGTGCCTGGAGGGGACAGCTGGCTAACTATGGCTACACCTTC.

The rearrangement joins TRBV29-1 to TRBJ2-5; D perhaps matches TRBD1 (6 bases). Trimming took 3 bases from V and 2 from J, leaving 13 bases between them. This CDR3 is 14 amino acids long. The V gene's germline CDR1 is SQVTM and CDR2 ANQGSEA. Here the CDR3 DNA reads TGCAGCGTTGAGGGCAGGGGATTACAAGAGACCCAGTACTTC. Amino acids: CSVEGRGLQETQYF. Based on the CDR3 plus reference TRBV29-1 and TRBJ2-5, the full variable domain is SAVISQKPSRDICQRGTSLTIQCQVDSQVTMMFWYRQQPGQSLTLIATANQGSEATYESGFVIDKFPISRPNLTFSTLTVSNMSPEDSSIYLCSVEGRGLQETQYFGPGTRLLVL.

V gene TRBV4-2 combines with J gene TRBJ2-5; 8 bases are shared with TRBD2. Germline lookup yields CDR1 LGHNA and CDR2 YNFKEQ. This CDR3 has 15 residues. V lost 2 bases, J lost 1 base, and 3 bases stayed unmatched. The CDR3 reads CASSQNSGIQETQYF. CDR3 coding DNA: TGTGCCAGCAGCCAAAATAGCGGGATCCAAGAGACCCAGTACTTC.

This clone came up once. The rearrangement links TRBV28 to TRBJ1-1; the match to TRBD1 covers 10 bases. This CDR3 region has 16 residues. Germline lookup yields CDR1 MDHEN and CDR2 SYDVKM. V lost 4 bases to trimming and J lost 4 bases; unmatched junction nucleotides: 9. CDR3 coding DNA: TGTGCCAGCAGTTCCGGGACAGGGGCCGTAGGCACTGAAGCTTTCTTT. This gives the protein CASSSGTGAVGTEAFF.

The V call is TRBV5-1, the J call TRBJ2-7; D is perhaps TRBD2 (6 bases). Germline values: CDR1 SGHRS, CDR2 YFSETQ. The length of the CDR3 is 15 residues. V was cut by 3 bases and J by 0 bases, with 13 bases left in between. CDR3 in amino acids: CASSWDSTSSYEQYF. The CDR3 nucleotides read TGCGCCAGCAGCTGGGACTCTACCAGCTCCTACGAGCAGTACTTC.

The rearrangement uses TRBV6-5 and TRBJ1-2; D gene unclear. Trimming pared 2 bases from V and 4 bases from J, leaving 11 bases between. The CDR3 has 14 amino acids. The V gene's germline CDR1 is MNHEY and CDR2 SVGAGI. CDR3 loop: CASSYGTDLYGYTF. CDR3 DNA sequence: TGTGCCAGCAGTTACGGAACAGACCTCTATGGCTACACCTTC.

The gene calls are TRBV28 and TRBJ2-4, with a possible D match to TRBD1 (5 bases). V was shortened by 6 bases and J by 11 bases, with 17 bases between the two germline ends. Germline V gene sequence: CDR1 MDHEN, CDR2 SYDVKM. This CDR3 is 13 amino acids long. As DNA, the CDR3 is TGTGCCAGCAGCCAGAATAGCAAGGGGCTTCAGTACTTC. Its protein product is CASSQNSKGLQYF.

The CDR3 region has the DNA TGTGCCAGCAGCGCATACAGGGATATTCATGGCTACACCTTC. Protein product: CASSAYRDIHGYTF. The chain employs TRBV9 and TRBJ1-2, with a tentative D call TRBD1 (6 bases). With 3 bases removed from V and 6 bases from J, the gap between germline ends came to 15 bases. Germline CDR1 reads SGDLS; CDR2 reads YYNGEE. The CDR3 has 14 amino acids.

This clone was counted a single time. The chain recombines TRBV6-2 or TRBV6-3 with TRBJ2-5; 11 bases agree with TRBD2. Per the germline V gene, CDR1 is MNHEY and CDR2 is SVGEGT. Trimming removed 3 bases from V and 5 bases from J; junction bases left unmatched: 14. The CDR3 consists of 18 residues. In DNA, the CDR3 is TGTGCCAGCAGTTATGCTATCGGGTTTGTAGCGGGAGGGGAGACCCAGTACTTC. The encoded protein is CASSYAIGFVAGGETQYF.

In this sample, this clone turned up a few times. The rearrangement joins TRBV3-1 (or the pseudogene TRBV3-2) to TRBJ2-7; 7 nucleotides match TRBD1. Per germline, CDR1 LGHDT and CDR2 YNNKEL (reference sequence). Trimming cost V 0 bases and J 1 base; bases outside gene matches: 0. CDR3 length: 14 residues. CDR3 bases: TGTGCCAGCAGCCAAGAGGGACAGTCCTACGAGCAGTACTTC. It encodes CASSQEGQSYEQYF.